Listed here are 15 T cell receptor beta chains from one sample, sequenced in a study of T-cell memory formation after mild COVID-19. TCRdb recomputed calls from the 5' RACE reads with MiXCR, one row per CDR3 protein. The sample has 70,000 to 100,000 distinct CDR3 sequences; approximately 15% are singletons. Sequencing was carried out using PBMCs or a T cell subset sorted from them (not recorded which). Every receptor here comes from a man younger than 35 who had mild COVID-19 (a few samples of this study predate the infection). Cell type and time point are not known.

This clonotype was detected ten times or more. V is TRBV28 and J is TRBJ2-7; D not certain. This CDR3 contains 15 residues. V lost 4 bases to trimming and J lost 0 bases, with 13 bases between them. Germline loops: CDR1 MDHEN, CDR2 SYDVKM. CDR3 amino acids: CASSSRVHPSYEQYF. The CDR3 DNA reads TGTGCCAGCAGTTCTAGGGTCCACCCCTCCTACGAGCAGTACTTC.

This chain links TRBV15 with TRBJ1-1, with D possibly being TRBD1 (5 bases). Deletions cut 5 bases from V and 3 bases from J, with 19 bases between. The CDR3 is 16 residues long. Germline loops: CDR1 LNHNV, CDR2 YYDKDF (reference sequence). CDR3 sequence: CATSPRGRGWDTEAFF. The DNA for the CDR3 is TGTGCCACCAGCCCCCGTGGGAGGGGCTGGGACACTGAAGCTTTCTTT.

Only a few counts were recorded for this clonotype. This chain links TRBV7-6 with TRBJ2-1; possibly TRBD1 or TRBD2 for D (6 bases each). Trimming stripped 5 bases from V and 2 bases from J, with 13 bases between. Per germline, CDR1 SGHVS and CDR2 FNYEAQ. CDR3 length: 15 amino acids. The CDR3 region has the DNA TGTGCCAGCAGCCTGGAGGGGGACCCCTACAATGAGCAGTTCTTC. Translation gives CASSLEGDPYNEQFF.

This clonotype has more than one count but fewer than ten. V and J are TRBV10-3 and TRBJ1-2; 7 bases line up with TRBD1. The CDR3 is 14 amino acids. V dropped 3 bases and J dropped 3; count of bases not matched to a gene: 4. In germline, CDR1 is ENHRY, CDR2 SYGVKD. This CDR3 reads CAISDRGAYYGYTF. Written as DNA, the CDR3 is TGTGCCATCAGTGACAGGGGGGCCTACTATGGCTACACCTTC.

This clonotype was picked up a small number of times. The DNA for the CDR3 is TGTGCCAGCAGCCAAGTCGGGGTCCCTGAAGCTTTCTTT. Translated: CASSQVGVPEAFF. The gene calls are TRBV4-2 and TRBJ1-1; D is ambiguous. The CDR3 consists of 13 residues. Trimming removed 1 base from V and 6 bases from J, with 9 bases in between. The germline V gene has CDR1 LGHNA and CDR2 YNFKEQ.

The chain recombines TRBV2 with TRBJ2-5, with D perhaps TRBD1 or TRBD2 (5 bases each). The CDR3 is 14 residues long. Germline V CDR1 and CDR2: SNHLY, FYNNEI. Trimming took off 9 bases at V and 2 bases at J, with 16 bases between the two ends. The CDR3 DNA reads TGTGCCAGAGAAATTCCGGGGCGACAAGAGACCCAGTACTTC. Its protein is CAREIPGRQETQYF.

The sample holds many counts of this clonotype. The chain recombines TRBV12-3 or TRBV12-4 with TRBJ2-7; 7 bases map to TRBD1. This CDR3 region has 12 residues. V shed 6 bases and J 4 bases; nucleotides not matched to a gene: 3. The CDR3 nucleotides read TGTGCCAGCAGCCAGACAGGGTACGAGCAGTACTTC. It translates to CASSQTGYEQYF.

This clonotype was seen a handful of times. CDR3 residues: CASSYSPLDGYEQYV. The DNA for the CDR3 is TGTGCCAGCAGTTACTCCCCTCTAGACGGGTACGAGCAGTACGTC. The rearrangement links TRBV6-2 or TRBV6-3 to TRBJ2-7; D is unresolved. The CDR3 spans 15 residues. V was cut by 0 bases and J by 4 bases, with 13 bases left in between. Per the germline V gene, CDR1 is MNHEY and CDR2 is SVGEGT.

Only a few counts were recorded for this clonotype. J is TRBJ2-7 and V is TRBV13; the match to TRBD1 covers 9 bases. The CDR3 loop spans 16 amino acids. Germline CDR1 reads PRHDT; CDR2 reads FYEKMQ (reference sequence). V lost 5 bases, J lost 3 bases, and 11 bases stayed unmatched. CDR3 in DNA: TGTGCCAGCAGCCTGGCGACGGGACAGGGTAGCTACGAGCAGTACTTC. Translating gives CASSLATGQGSYEQYF.

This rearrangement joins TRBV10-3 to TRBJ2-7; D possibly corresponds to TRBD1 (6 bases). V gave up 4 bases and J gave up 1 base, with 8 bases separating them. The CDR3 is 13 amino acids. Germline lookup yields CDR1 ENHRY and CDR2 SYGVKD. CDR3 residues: CAISATGSYEQYV. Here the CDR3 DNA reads TGTGCCATCAGTGCCACAGGGTCCTACGAGCAGTACGTC.

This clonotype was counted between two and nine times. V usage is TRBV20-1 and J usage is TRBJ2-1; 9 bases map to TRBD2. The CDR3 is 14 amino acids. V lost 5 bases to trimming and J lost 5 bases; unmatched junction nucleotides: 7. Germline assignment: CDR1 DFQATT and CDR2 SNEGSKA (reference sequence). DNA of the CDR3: TGCAGTGCTGACCCGGGACTAGCCCACAATGAGCAGTTCTTC. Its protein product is CSADPGLAHNEQFF.

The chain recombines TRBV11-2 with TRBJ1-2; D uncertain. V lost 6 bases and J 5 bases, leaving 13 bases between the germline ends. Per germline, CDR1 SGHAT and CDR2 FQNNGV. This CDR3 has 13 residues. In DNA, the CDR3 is TGTGCCAGCAGTACACCCCTCGGGTATGGCTACACCTTC. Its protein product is CASSTPLGYGYTF.

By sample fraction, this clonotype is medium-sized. The CDR3, as DNA: TGTGCCAGCAGTGACAACTCTGGGGCCAACGTCCTGACTTTC. Amino acid sequence: CASSDNSGANVLTF. The chain uses TRBV6-4 and TRBJ2-6; D gene ambiguous. The CDR3 loop spans 14 amino acids. The germline V gene has CDR1 MRHNA and CDR2 SNTAGT. Trimming removed 2 bases at V and 0 bases at J, with 2 bases between.

The CDR3 sequence: CASSYSPGLAYQETQYF. For the CDR3, the DNA is TGTGCCAGCAGTTACTCGCCGGGACTGGCGTACCAAGAGACCCAGTACTTC. This chain joins TRBV6-2 or TRBV6-3 and TRBJ2-5; a possible D gene is TRBD2 (6 bases). The V and J ends lost 0 bases and 0 bases respectively, with 14 bases between them. From germline, CDR1 is MNHEY and CDR2 SVGEGT. The CDR3 is 17 residues long.

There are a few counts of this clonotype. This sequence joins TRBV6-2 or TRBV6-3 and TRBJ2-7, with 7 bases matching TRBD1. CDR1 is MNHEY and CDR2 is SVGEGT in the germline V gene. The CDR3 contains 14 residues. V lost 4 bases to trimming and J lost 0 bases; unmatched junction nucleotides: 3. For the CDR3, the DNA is TGTGCCAGCAGTTGGACAGGCCACTCCTACGAGCAGTACGTC. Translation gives CASSWTGHSYEQYV.